This T cell receptor beta chain was captured in a study of radiotherapy plus CTLA-4 blockade in lung cancer (dated by TCRdb to 2016 to 2018). Regarding the research as a whole: Among the enrolled patients, around 19% had an objective response, and 31% reached disease control. Broad study findings and their caveats: Early dynamic changes in blood T cell clones, together with increased serum interferon-beta after radiation, were reported as the strongest predictors of response. After treatment with radiotherapy and ipilimumab, TCR clones that originated in tumors expanded in peripheral blood.

To note about this clone: Its antigen is not yet known. Base qualities were left out, and no much larger clone turns up one base away.

Library prep was done by the immunoSEQ multiplex PCR assay. TCRdb retrieved this table from immuneACCESS and kept in-frame rearrangements only. Not all clones are present; in checked studies, unresolved V genes account for under half, and no reason is known for the remainder. For this sample the table gives 30,000 to 45,000 clones, of which roughly two thirds were detected only once. The top ten hold under 13% of the sample. In this study, focal radiation therapy paired with CTLA-4 blockade (ipilimumab) was tested in patients who had chemo-refractory metastatic non-small-cell lung cancer. CDR1 SSHAT and CDR2 FNYEAQ are derived from the germline V gene (reference sequence). V trim: 5 bases; J trim: 7 bases; unmatched bases: 7. Measured from the cysteine to the phenylalanine, the CDR3 is 14 residues long. Of the read, only the CDR3 DNA is kept; its 42 bases are in frame from base 1.

This clonotype originated in a human donor with non-small cell lung cancer who had stable disease on radiotherapy plus ipilimumab. This sequence uses TRBV7-7 and TRBJ2-2, with 7 middle bases fitting TRBD1. The sequenced sample was peripheral blood, obtained from a patient treated with radiotherapy plus ipilimumab. The sequenced DNA: TGTGCCAGCAGCAAAGGACAGGTCAACGGGGAGCTGTTTTTT. Translated, this is CASSKGQVNGELFF.